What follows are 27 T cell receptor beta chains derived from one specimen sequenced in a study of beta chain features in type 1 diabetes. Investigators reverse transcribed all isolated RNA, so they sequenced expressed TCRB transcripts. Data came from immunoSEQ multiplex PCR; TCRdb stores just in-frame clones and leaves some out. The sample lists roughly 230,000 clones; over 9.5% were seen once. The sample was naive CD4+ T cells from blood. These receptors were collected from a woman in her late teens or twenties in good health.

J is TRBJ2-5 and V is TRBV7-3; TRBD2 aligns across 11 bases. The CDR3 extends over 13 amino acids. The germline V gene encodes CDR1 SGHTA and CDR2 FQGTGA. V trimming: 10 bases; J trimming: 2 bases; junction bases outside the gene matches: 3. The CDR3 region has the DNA TGTGCCATCATAGCGGGGGGGCAAGAGACCCAGTACTTC. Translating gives CAIIAGGQETQYF.

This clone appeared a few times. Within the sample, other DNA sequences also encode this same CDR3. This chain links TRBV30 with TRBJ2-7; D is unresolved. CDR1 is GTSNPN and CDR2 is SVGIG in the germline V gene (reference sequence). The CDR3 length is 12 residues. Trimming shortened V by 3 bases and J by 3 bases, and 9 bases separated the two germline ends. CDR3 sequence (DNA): TGTGCCTGGAGCGGCGGTATCTACGAGCAGTACTTC. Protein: CAWSGGIYEQYF. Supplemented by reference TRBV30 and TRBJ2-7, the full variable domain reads SQTIHQWPATLVQPVGSPLSLECTVEGTSNPNLYWYRQAAGRGLQLLFYSVGIGQISSEVPQNLSASRPQDRQFILSSKKLLLSDSGFYLCAWSGGIYEQYFGPGTRLTVT.

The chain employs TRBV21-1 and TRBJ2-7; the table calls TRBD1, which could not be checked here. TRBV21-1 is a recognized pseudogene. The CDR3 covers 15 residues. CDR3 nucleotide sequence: TGTGCCAGCAGCAAAGAAACAGGGTGTTGCTACGAGCAGTACTTC. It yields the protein CASSKETGCCYEQYF.

For the CDR3, the DNA is TGCGCCAGCAGCTTGAGTCTAGCGGGAGGGCTTGAGCAGTTCTTC. This translates into CASSLSLAGGLEQFF. The rearrangement links TRBV5-1 to TRBJ2-1; TRBD2 agrees at 12 bases. The CDR3 totals 15 residues. Trimming at V came to 1 base and at J to 9 bases, leaving 5 bases not matched to a gene. The germline CDR1 and CDR2 sequences are SGHRS and YFSETQ. Together with reference TRBV5-1 and TRBJ2-1, the CDR3 gives the full variable domain: KAGVTQTPRYLIKTRGQQVTLSCSPISGHRSVSWYQQTPGQGLQFLFEYFSETQRNKGNFPGRFSGRQFSNSRSEMNVSTLELGDSALYLCASSLSLAGGLEQFFGPGTRLTVL.

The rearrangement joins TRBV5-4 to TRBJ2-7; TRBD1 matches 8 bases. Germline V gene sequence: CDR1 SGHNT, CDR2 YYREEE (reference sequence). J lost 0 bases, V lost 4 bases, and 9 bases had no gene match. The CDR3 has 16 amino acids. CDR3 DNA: TGTGCCAGCAGCATGAACAGGGGGGCAACCTCCTACGAGCAGTACTTC. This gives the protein CASSMNRGATSYEQYF.

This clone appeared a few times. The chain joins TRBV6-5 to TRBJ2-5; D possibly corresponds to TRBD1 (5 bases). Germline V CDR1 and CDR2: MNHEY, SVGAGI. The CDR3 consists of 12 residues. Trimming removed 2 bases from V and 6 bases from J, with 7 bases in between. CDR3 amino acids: CASSYRQQTQYF. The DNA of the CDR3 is TGTGCCAGCAGTTACCGACAGCAGACCCAGTACTTC.

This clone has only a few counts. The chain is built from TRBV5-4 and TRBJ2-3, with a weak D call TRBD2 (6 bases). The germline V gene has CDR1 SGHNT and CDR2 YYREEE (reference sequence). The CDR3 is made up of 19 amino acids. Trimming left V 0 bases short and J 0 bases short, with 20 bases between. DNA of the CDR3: TGTGCCAGCAGCTTGGCCCCGGGACTTAGCGGACTTAGCACAGATACGCAGTATTTT. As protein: CASSLAPGLSGLSTDTQYF.

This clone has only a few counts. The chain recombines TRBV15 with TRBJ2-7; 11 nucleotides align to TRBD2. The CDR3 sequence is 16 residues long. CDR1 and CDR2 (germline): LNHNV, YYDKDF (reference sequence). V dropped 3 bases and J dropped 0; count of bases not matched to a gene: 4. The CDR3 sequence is CATSRGLAESSYEQYF. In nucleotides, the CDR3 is TGTGCCACCAGCAGGGGACTAGCGGAAAGCTCCTACGAGCAGTACTTC.

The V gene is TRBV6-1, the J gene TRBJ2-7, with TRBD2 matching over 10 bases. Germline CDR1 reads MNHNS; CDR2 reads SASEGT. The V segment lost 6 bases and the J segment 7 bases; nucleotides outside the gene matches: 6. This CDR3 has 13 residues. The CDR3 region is CASSLAGADEQYF. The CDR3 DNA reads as TGTGCCAGCAGCCTAGCGGGAGCCGATGAGCAGTACTTC.

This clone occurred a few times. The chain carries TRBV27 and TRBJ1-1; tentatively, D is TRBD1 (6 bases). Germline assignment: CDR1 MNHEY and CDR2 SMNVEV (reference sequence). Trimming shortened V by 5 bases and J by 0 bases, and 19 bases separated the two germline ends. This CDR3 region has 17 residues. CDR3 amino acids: CASSLKPGQILNTEAFF. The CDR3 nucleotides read TGTGCCAGCAGTCTTAAGCCGGGACAAATATTGAACACTGAAGCTTTCTTT.

The CDR3 DNA reads TGTGCCAGTAGTTCTCGACAGGGGAGTTTATATACGCAGTATTTT. Its protein product is CASSSRQGSLYTQYF. The chain has TRBV19 and TRBJ2-3, with 8 bases fitting TRBD1. CDR3 size: 15 residues. Germline V gene data show CDR1 as LNHDA and CDR2 as SQIVND (reference sequence). After removal of 5 bases from V and 7 bases from J, the junction contained 11 bases not matched to a gene.

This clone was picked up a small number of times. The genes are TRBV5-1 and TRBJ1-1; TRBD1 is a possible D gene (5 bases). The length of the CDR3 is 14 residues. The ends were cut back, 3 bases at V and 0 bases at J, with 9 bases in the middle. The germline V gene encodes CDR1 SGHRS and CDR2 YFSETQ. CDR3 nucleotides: TGCGCCAGCAGCTACTTAGGGGTGAACACTGAAGCTTTCTTT. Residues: CASSYLGVNTEAFF. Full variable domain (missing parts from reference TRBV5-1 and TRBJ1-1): KAGVTQTPRYLIKTRGQQVTLSCSPISGHRSVSWYQQTPGQGLQFLFEYFSETQRNKGNFPGRFSGRQFSNSRSEMNVSTLELGDSALYLCASSYLGVNTEAFFGQGTRLTVV.

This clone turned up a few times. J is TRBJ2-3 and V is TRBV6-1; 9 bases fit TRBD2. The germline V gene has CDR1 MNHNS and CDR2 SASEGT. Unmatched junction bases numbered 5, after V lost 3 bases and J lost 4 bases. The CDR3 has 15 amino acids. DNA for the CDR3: TGTGCCAGCAGTGAGGGCGGGAGGGCCTCAGATACGCAGTATTTT. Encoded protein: CASSEGGRASDTQYF.

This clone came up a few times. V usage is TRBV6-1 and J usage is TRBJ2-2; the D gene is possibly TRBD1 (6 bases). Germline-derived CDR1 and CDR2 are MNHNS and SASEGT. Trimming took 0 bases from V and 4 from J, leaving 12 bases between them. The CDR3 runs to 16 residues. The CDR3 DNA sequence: TGTGCCAGCAGTGAAGCAGAGGACAGCCTCACCGGGGAGCTGTTTTTT. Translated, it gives CASSEAEDSLTGELFF.

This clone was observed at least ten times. CDR3 bases: TGTGCCAGCAGCTTAGCCTCTCAGCCCCAGCATTTT. Residues: CASSLASQPQHF. This chain connects TRBV7-2 to TRBJ1-5; no reliable D call. Between the trimmed V and J ends, which lost 0 bases and 6 bases, there was a span of 3 bases. The CDR3 runs 12 residues. CDR1 SGHTA and CDR2 FQGNSA come from the germline V gene.

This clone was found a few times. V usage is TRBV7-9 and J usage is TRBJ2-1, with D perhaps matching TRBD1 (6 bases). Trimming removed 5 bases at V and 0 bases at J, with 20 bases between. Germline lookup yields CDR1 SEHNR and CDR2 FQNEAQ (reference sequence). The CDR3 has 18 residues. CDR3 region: CASSPRAGAKSSYNEQFF. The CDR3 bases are TGTGCCAGCAGCCCCAGGGCAGGGGCTAAGAGCTCCTACAATGAGCAGTTCTTC.

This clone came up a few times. CDR3 nucleotides: TGTGCCAGCAGCTGGGACAGAAATCAGCCCCAGCATTTT. Its protein product is CASSWDRNQPQHF. The gene calls are TRBV5-5 and TRBJ1-5, with 7 positions matching TRBD1. CDR3 length: 13 residues. J gave up 4 bases and V 3 bases, and 1 base lay outside the gene matches. The V gene's germline CDR1 is SGHKS and CDR2 YYEKEE (reference sequence).

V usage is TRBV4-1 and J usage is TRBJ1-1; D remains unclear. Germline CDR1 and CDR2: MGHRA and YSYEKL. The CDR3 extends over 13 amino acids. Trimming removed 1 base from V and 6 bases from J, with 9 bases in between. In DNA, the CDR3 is TGCGCCAGCAGCCAAGGGAGCACCCCTGAAGCTTTCTTT. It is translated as CASSQGSTPEAFF.

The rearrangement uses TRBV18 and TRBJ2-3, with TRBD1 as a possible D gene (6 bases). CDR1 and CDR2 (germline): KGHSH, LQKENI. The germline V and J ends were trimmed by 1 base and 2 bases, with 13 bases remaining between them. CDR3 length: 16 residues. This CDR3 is CASSPLSGATTDTQYF. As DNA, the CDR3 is TGTGCCAGCTCACCACTGTCAGGGGCGACCACAGATACGCAGTATTTT.

In DNA form, the CDR3 reads TGCGCCAGCAGCCAAAGAGGCAGGGCAGGCACTGAAGCTTTCTTT. It is translated as CASSQRGRAGTEAFF. The chain employs TRBV4-1 and TRBJ1-1; D possibly corresponds to TRBD1 (5 bases). Trimming stripped 2 bases from V and 4 bases from J, with 14 bases between. CDR1 is MGHRA, CDR2 YSYEKL, per germline. This CDR3 comprises 15 residues.

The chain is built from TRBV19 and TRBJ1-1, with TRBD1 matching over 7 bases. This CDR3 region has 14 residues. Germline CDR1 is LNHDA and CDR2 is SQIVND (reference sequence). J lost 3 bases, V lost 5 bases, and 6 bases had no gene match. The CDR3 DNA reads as TGTGCCAGTAGTTACAGGGGCCCCTACACTGAAGCTTTCTTT. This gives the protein CASSYRGPYTEAFF. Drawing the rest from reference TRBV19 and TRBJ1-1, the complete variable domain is DGGITQSPKYLFRKEGQNVTLSCEQNLNHDAMYWYRQDPGQGLRLIYYSQIVNDFQKGDIAEGYSVSREKKESFPLTVTSAQKNPTAFYLCASSYRGPYTEAFFGQGTRLTVV.

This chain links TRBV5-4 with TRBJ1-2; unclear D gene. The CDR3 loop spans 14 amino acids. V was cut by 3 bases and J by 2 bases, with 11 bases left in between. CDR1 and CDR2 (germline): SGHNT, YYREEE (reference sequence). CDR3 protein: CASSSVQSNYGYTF. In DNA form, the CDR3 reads TGTGCCAGCAGCTCTGTGCAGTCCAACTATGGCTACACCTTC. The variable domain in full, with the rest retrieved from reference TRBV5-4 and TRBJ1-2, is ETGVTQSPTHLIKTRGQQVTLRCSSQSGHNTVSWYQQALGQGPQFIFQYYREEENGRGNFPPRFSGLQFPNYSSELNVNALELDDSALYLCASSSVQSNYGYTFGSGTRLTVV.

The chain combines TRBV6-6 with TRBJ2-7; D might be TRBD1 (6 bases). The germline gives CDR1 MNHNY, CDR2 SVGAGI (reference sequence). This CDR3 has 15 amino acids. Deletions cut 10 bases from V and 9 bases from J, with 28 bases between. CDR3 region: CATGQPRPRDDWQYF. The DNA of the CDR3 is TGTGCCACCGGACAGCCCCGGCCCAGGGACGACTGGCAGTACTTC.

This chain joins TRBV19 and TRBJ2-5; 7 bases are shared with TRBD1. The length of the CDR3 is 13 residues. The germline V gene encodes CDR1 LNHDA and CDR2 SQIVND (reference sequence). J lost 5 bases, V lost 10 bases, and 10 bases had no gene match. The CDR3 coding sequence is TGTGCCACCACGACAGGGCGGGCGGAGACCCAGTACTTC. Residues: CATTTGRAETQYF.

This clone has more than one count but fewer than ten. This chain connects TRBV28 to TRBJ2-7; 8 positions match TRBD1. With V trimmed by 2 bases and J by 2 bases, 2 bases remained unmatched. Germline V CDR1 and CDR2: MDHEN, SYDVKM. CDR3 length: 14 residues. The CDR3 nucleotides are TGTGCCAGCAGTTTACCAGGGGGCCCCTACGAGCAGTACTTC. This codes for CASSLPGGPYEQYF.

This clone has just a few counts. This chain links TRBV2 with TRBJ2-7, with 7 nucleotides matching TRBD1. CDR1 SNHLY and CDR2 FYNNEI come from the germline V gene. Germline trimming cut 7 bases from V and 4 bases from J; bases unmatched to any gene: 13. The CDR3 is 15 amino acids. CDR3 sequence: CASKLEKGQLYEQYF. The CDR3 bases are TGTGCCAGCAAGCTAGAGAAGGGACAGTTGTACGAGCAGTACTTC. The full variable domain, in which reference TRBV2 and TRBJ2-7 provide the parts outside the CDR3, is EPEVTQTPSHQVTQMGQEVILRCVPISNHLYFYWYRQILGQKVEFLVSFYNNEISEKSEIFDDQFSVERPDGSNFTLKIRSTKLEDSAMYFCASKLEKGQLYEQYFGPGTRLTVT.

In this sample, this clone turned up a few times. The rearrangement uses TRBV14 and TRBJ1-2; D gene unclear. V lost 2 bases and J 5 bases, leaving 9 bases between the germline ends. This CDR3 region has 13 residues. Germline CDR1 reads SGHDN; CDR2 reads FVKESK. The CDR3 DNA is TGTGCCAGCAGCCAATCAAGAGTTTATGGCTACACCTTC. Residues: CASSQSRVYGYTF.